This entry concerns a single TCR beta chain. This record comes from a study of blood T cell repertoires in COVID-19. Germline values: CDR1 SGDLS, CDR2 YYNGEE. The CDR3 runs to 15 residues. Losses at the gene ends were 4 bases for V and 3 bases for J; bases not matched to a gene: 6. The protocol was immunoSEQ multiplex PCR, while the TCRdb copy is restricted to in-frame clones and leaves out a portion. The sample has 120,000 to 150,000 clones, just under 85% seen once. Sequenced sample: peripheral blood. The genes are TRBV9 and TRBJ2-2, with 7 positions matching TRBD1. This clonotype originated in a middle-aged woman with active or convalescent COVID-19. The DNA for the CDR3 is TGTGCCAGCAGCCCGACGGGACAGCACACCGGGGAGCTGTTTTTT. Encoded protein: CASSPTGQHTGELFF.